Listed below are T cell receptor beta chains from one sample, sequenced in a study of response to subunit inactivated influenza vaccine. MiXCR, run by TCRdb on the RT-PCR reads, gives a single entry per CDR3 protein. The sample lists some 520,000 distinct CDR3 sequences; approximately 15% were seen once. The source material was CD4+ T cells sorted from PBMCs, sampled less than 30 months after vaccination. These receptors originate from a man in his fifties or sixties who received an inactivated influenza vaccine. Each CDR3 is given with its conserved first and last residue. D genes are given only for firm matches. Rows give clone size only sometimes, using once, few, many, or a class for an expanded clone.

CDR3,DNA,size,V,D,J
CASSQRTGSSYNEQFF,TGTGCCAGCAGCCAGAGGACAGGAAGCTCCTACAATGAGCAGTTCTTC,-,TRBV7-3,TRBD1,TRBJ2-1
CSAADKRGATDTQYF,TGCAGTGCTGCCGACAAGAGAGGGGCCACAGATACGCAGTATTTT,few,TRBV20-1,-,TRBJ2-3
CSAKDPSGELFF,TGCAGTGCTAAGGACCCGTCCGGGGAGCTGTTTTTT,-,TRBV20-1,-,TRBJ2-2
CAIGKGLAENEQFF,TGTGCCATCGGAAAGGGACTAGCGGAAAATGAGCAGTTCTTC,-,TRBV10-3,TRBD2,TRBJ2-1
CASSQRGGAGEQFF,TGTGCCAGCAGCCAGCGCGGGGGGGCAGGTGAGCAGTTCTTC,-,TRBV14,TRBD2,TRBJ2-1
CASSGRGQYTEAFF,TGTGCCAGCAGCGGCCGGGGACAGTACACTGAAGCTTTCTTT,-,TRBV7-8,TRBD1,TRBJ1-1
CASSQDLPAGDTQYF,TGCGCCAGCAGCCAAGATCTGCCGGCGGGAGATACGCAGTATTTT,few,TRBV4-1,-,TRBJ2-3
CSARIGPAGEFKNIQYF,TGCAGTGCTAGAATCGGGCCAGCGGGGGAATTCAAAAACATTCAGTACTTC,few,TRBV20-1,TRBD2,TRBJ2-4
CASSIGVVKGATQYF,TGTGCCAGCAGTATCGGTGTCGTAAAAGGGGCGACCCAGTACTTC,once,TRBV27,-,TRBJ2-5
CSAPDRNNNEQFF,TGCAGTGCTCCGGACAGGAATAACAATGAGCAGTTCTTC,-,TRBV20-1,TRBD1,TRBJ2-1
CASSYSGLHDNEQFF,TGTGCCAGCAGTTACTCGGGACTTCACGACAATGAGCAGTTCTTC,-,TRBV6-5,-,TRBJ2-1
CASSLSELDEAFF,TGTGCCAGCAGTTTAAGCGAATTGGACGAAGCTTTCTTT,-,TRBV12-3/TRBV12-4,-,TRBJ1-1
CASSQGRAERAGELFF,TGTGCCAGCAGCCAAGGGCGGGCAGAACGGGCCGGGGAGCTGTTTTTT,few,TRBV4-2,-,TRBJ2-2
CASSVIQGLSYNEQFF,TGTGCCAGCAGTGTCATACAGGGGCTGTCCTACAATGAGCAGTTCTTC,-,TRBV2,TRBD1,TRBJ2-1
CASSLGTVNYGYTF,TGTGCCAGCAGCTTGGGGACTGTTAACTATGGCTACACCTTC,few,TRBV7-2,-,TRBJ1-2
CASSPGLASSGELFF,TGTGCCAGCAGCCCCGGACTAGCGAGTTCCGGGGAGCTGTTTTTT,-,TRBV6-1,TRBD2,TRBJ2-2
CASSRAILLYEQYF,TGTGCCAGCAGCCGAGCTATACTCCTCTACGAGCAGTACTTC,-,TRBV28,-,TRBJ2-7
CASSQDRGGLPTDTQYF,TGCGCCAGCAGCCAAGATAGGGGCGGTTTACCCACAGATACGCAGTATTTT,-,TRBV4-3,-,TRBJ2-3
CASSQDLTDQPQHF,TGCGCCAGCAGCCAAGATCTAACCGATCAGCCCCAGCATTTT,few,TRBV4-3,-,TRBJ1-5
CASTPAGLQKLFF,TGTGCCAGCACCCCAGCGGGACTTCAAAAACTGTTTTTT,-,TRBV12-3/TRBV12-4,-,TRBJ1-4
CASSFAGLPYEQYF,TGCGCCAGCAGCTTCGCAGGTCTCCCCTACGAGCAGTACTTC,many,TRBV5-1,-,TRBJ2-7
CASGRQGSYEQYF,TGTGCCAGCGGAAGACAGGGGTCATACGAGCAGTACTTC,-,TRBV2,TRBD1,TRBJ2-7
CASSPQGLSYEQYF,TGTGCCAGCAGTCCACAGGGGCTCTCCTACGAGCAGTACTTC,-,TRBV2,TRBD1,TRBJ2-7
CSADRDTSYEQYF,TGCAGTGCTGATCGGGACACGTCCTACGAGCAGTACTTC,few,TRBV20-1,-,TRBJ2-7
CSVPRGRETQYF,TGCAGTGTCCCTCGGGGGAGAGAGACCCAGTACTTC,few,TRBV20-1,-,TRBJ2-5
CASRGRGLPFF,TGTGCCAGCAGAGGCAGGGGTCTGCCTTTCTTT,many,TRBV5-4,-,TRBJ1-1
CASSYLAGLNTGELFF,TGTGCCAGCAGTTATTTAGCGGGGCTGAACACCGGGGAGCTGTTTTTT,-,TRBV6-2/TRBV6-3,TRBD2,TRBJ2-2
CSVKAGVNTGELFF,TGCAGCGTTAAGGCAGGGGTGAACACCGGGGAGCTGTTTTTT,many,TRBV29-1,-,TRBJ2-2
CAPDRGNTGELFF,TGTGCCCCAGACAGGGGAAACACCGGGGAGCTGTTTTTT,-,TRBV24-1,TRBD1,TRBJ2-2
CASRGGGIYGYTF,TGTGCCAGCAGGGGGGGGGGAATCTATGGCTACACCTTC,few,TRBV2,-,TRBJ1-2
CASSTWDRYQPQHF,TGTGCCAGCAGTACCTGGGACAGATATCAGCCCCAGCATTTT,few,TRBV6-2/TRBV6-3,TRBD1,TRBJ1-5